The 4 T cell receptor beta chains given below trace back to one sample, sequenced in a study of T cells in Graves' hyperthyroidism and ophthalmopathy. Amplification targeted TCR beta CDR3 regions from RNA transcripts. HTBI primers were used for first-round RT-PCR of the TCR CDR3. TCRdb re-analysed the multiplex PCR reads in MiXCR, keeping a single row per CDR3 protein. The repertoire holds some 770,000 distinct CDR3 sequences, roughly 15% seen once, with around 7.7% in the top ten. The sample taken for sequencing was blood. The receptors were sampled from a man younger than 30 with Graves' hyperthyroidism.

The V call is TRBV27, the J call TRBJ1-4, with 9 bases identical to TRBD1. The CDR3 consists of 16 residues. Germline V gives CDR1 MNHEY, CDR2 SMNVEV (reference sequence). Trimming at V came to 6 bases and at J to 4 bases, leaving 9 bases not matched to a gene. The CDR3 protein is CASSHRGPRNNEKLFF. The CDR3 region has the DNA TGTGCCAGCAGCCACAGGGGGCCGCGCAATAATGAAAAACTGTTTTTT. The full variable domain, in which reference TRBV27 and TRBJ1-4 provide the parts outside the CDR3, is EAQVTQNPRYLITVTGKKLTVTCSQNMNHEYMSWYRQDPGLGLRQIYYSMNVEVTDKGDVPEGYKVSRKEKRNFPLILESPSPNQTSLYFCASSHRGPRNNEKLFFGSGTQLSVL.

In its sample, this clonotype was seen many times. The chain joins TRBV11-2 to TRBJ2-7; 7 bases are a match to TRBD2. Germline lookup yields CDR1 SGHAT and CDR2 FQNNGV. The CDR3 extends over 14 amino acids. Trimming took 1 base from V and 10 from J; bases not matched to a gene: 10. The DNA for the CDR3 is TGTGCCAGCAGCTTAGCGCTAGCGGCTCTCGTTCAGTACTTC. Its protein product is CASSLALAALVQYF. Combining the CDR3 with reference TRBV11-2 and TRBJ2-7 gives the whole variable domain EAGVAQSPRYKIIEKRQSVAFWCNPISGHATLYWYQQILGQGPKLLIQFQNNGVVDDSQLPKDRFSAERLKGVDSTLKIQPAKLEDSAVYLCASSLALAALVQYFGPGTRLTVT.

This sequence joins TRBV30 and TRBJ1-1; D uncertain. The V end lost 2 bases, the J end lost 8 bases, and 9 bases lay between the germline ends. Germline CDR1 reads GTSNPN; CDR2 reads SVGIG (reference sequence). The CDR3 totals 11 residues. The CDR3 nucleotides read TGTGCCTGGAGTACTCAGGAGGAAGCTTTCTTT. It translates to CAWSTQEEAFF.

A few counts support this clonotype. The chain recombines TRBV5-6 with TRBJ2-7; no reliable D call. CDR1 and CDR2 (germline): SGHDT, YYEEEE. V lost 0 bases and J 2 bases, leaving 12 bases between the germline ends. The CDR3 is made up of 15 amino acids. CDR3 in DNA: TGTGCCAGCAGCTTGGCTTGGGCAGGAGCCTACGAGCAGTACTTC. It yields the protein CASSLAWAGAYEQYF.